The subject of this entry is one TCR beta chain. The antigen it recognizes is unknown. Per-base quality was not reported, and no clone a single base away is much larger than it. Its CDR3 holds 16 amino acids, cysteine through phenylalanine. Only the CDR3 DNA is retained, 48 bases long and in frame from the first base. The germline ends are 18 bases apart after V is trimmed by 0 bases and J by 7 bases. The germline V gene supplies CDR1 MGHRA and CDR2 YSYEKL. This specimen belongs to a study of shared clonotypes between healthy human individuals (dated by TCRdb to about 2020). Regarding the complete study: The cohort comprised a couple of women and a few men aged 18 to 49 years. Different laboratories and diverse techniques were used to prepare libraries and sequence TCR repertoires, to increase sequencing depth and limit assay-specific biases. Leukapheresis yielded between about 0.9 and 9 billion PBMCs per donor. To estimate repertoire size and how much clonotypes are shared between individuals, the study performed deep sequencing of blood TCR repertoires from a few healthy adults. For each donor, CD4 naive and CD4 memory were each given three plates, CD8 naive was given two plates, and CD8 memory was given one plate. The full study reports these points: Naive subsets generally had larger estimated clonotype richness than memory subsets did. Because the study included only a small number of donors, the genetic and exposure-history diversity represented was limited. When a few donors were compared, the shared fraction of clonotypes was about 5% for naive CD4, around 4% for naive CD8, more than 2% for memory CD4, and around 0.37% for memory CD8. Even with the large sequencing depth, rarefaction of the sorted-subset datasets indicated that sequencing was incomplete. Pairwise subsampling led to the expectation that sequencing depth would affect the degree of clonotype sharing among donors. Clonotypes shared by all four sorted-subset donors showed higher generation probabilities than non-shared clonotypes. Sampling was limited to blood, and TCR repertoires in tissue likely differ from TCR repertoires in blood.

Using the deep immunoSEQ assay, multiplex PCR amplified TCR CDR3 regions from genomic DNA. Genomic DNA extracted from each cell subset was distributed evenly over all wells of several immunoSEQ 96-well plates, and each plate served as one replicate. For sorted subsets, each replicate PCR was loaded with about 0.2 ug genomic DNA, equivalent to about 30,000 T cell genomes. Purified libraries were quantified with a Qubit 3.0 fluorometer, sized on a Bioanalyzer 2100, and re-quantified with the KAPA Library Quantification kit. Every immunoSEQ 96-well plate was sequenced on a dedicated single-read 150-cycle Illumina NextSeq 550 flow cell. For the original study's pipeline: Because the immunoSEQ output held only junctional sequences and lacked quality scores, the filtering could not match the filtering applied to full-length reads. Sequences were annotated with PyIR, a Python wrapper for IgBLAST v1.9, using IMGT germline references to assign V/J genes and CDR3. Reads were removed for weak V/J assignments (E-value above 1e-6), missing CDR3, stop codons, out-of-frame junctions, or ambiguous translated residues. V3J clonotypes were defined as sequences sharing the same inferred V gene, J gene, and CDR3 amino acid sequence. Percentage overlap between repertoires was calculated by dividing the number of shared unique clonotypes by the size of the smaller repertoire. Repertoire richness was assessed with RTK rarefaction, the Chao1 estimator, and Recon v2.1 estimates of unobserved clonotypes. Generation probabilities for all TCRbeta clonotypes obtained by the gDNA method from a handful of donors were computed using OLGA. TCRdb retrieved this table from immuneACCESS and kept in-frame rearrangements only. Not all clones are present; in checked studies, unresolved V genes account for under half, and no reason is known for the remainder. The V and J calls and the clone size are those of that table, but D and trimming were determined from the DNA. In this sample the table shows roughly 1 million clones, 70% to 80% of which occur a single time. The ten largest clones represent 0.5% to 0.6% of the sample.

Donors were healthy HIV-negative adults with no recently reported acute infections or vaccinations. All donors were Caucasian adults living in Nashville, Tennessee, USA. Magnetic negative selection was used to enrich CD4+ T cells, after which naive cells were positively selected on CD45RA and the negative fraction became the memory subset. Blood was collected by leukapheresis, and PBMCs were isolated by Ficoll-Histopaque density gradient centrifugation and then cryopreserved in liquid nitrogen vapor phase. Analytical flow cytometry was used to check the purity and quantity of every magnetically sorted T cell population. From each sorted fraction, genomic DNA was isolated and quantified by UV absorbance on a Nanodrop 2000c.

Sequenced: memory CD4+ T cells from PBMCs. Explained via the paper, the cell subset or site label denotes: CD45RA-negative fraction. This clonotype originated in a man younger than 35 in good health. Some clones in this sample may be carry-over from other donors' samples. The rearrangement joined TRBV4-1 to TRBJ2-5; perhaps TRBD2 is the D gene, with 6 bases matching. The DNA sequence reads TGCGCCAGCAGCCAAGATGTCGGACTAATGCGCCCGACCCAGTACTTC. The translation is CASSQDVGLMRPTQYF.